This TCR beta chain was sequenced for a study of cytomegalovirus exposure and HLA in healthy donors. Study outcomes and limitations: Among TCR sequences, most were rare, though some public TCRs appeared in many donors. Association of a missense DCLRE1C variant with TCR beta V- and J-gene trimming was reported in a later analysis. Reports indicated that the classifier achieved high specificity and sensitivity in diagnosing cytomegalovirus status.

Worth noting for this clone: No antigen is known for it.

Both 60 Vbeta primers and 13 Jbeta primers went into the PCR. Original data processing: In a later analysis, of 84 million or so unique beta chains, about 12 million appeared in at least two donors. The assay was immunoSEQ multiplex PCR, and TCRdb's table has in-frame clones only and misses some. V and J calls and clone size follow that table, whereas D and trimming were derived from the DNA. This table holds 150,000 or so clones. The origin of this receptor is a woman aged 50 to 65 in good health and CMV-seronegative. Sequencing was performed on PBMCs.

The CDR3 bases are TGCGCCAGCAGAGTTGATAGCTCCTACAATGAGCAGTTCTTC. Encoded protein: CASRVDSSYNEQFF. The chain joins TRBV5-1 to TRBJ2-1; D is unresolved. The V gene's germline CDR1 is SGHRS and CDR2 YFSETQ. With 5 bases removed from V and 0 bases from J, the gap between germline ends came to 9 bases. This CDR3 has 14 amino acids.